This T cell receptor beta chain was documented in a study of cytomegalovirus exposure and HLA in healthy donors. Study-level background: Most genotyped donors, 81% of about 430, had Caucasian-associated genetic ancestry. Study results and caveats: Three chains tied to CMV proved CMV antigen-specific in vitro. Cytomegalovirus-associated status was assigned to fewer than 200 TCR beta chains. Accurate prediction of most subjects' HLA-A and HLA-B alleles from TCR beta sequences was reported.

Trimming removed 3 bases from V and 8 bases from J, with 17 bases in between. CDR1 and CDR2 from the germline V gene are MDHEN and SYDVKM. The CDR3 loop spans 15 amino acids. Primers for the PCR totalled 60 Vbeta and 13 Jbeta. Assay: immunoSEQ multiplex PCR; the TCRdb copy retains only in-frame clones and omits some. This sample has approximately 140,000 clones, with about 73% found just once. As to this clone: As yet, its antigen is unknown.

The chain couples TRBV28 to TRBJ2-1; D perhaps matches TRBD1 (5 bases). The sample was PBMCs. The sequence was collected from a man aged 35 to 55 in good health and CMV-seropositive. The CDR3, as DNA: TGTGCCAGCAGTTTTGACAGCCCGACTTTCGATGAGCAGTTCTTC. This sequence encodes CASSFDSPTFDEQFF. The full variable domain, in which reference TRBV28 and TRBJ2-1 provide the parts outside the CDR3, is DVKVTQSSRYLVKRTGEKVFLECVQDMDHENMFWYRQDPGLGLRLIYFSYDVKMKEKGDIPEGYSVSREKKERFSLILESASTNQTSMYLCASSFDSPTFDEQFFGPGTRLTVL.